Each of the 22 T cell receptor beta chains below was sequenced from the same sample in a study of cytomegalovirus exposure and HLA in healthy donors. It was with 60 Vbeta and 13 Jbeta primers that the PCR ran. Sequencing was performed with immunoSEQ multiplex PCR; in TCRdb, only in-frame clones are kept and a portion is missing. The table lists under 150,000 clones, about 78% of them singletons. The sequencing input was PBMCs. These receptors all come from a human donor in good health.

The J gene is TRBJ1-2, the V gene TRBV4-3; no definite D call. Germline V gene lookup returns CDR1 LGHNA and CDR2 YSLEER. The CDR3 loop spans 14 amino acids. V lost 0 bases to trimming and J lost 2 bases, with 7 bases between them. Written as DNA, the CDR3 is TGCGCCAGCAGCCAAGATCTTCTGAACTATGGCTACACCTTC. The encoded protein is CASSQDLLNYGYTF.

The chain couples TRBV18 to TRBJ2-5; a weak D match, TRBD2 (6 bases). Germline CDR1 is KGHSH and CDR2 is LQKENI. Trimming pared 6 bases from V and 5 bases from J, leaving 13 bases between. This CDR3 comprises 13 residues. The CDR3 sequence: CASSYGRGETQYF. CDR3 nucleotide sequence: TGTGCCAGCTCGTACGGGAGAGGGGAGACCCAGTACTTC. Combining the CDR3 with reference TRBV18 and TRBJ2-5 gives the whole variable domain NAGVMQNPRHLVRRRGQEARLRCSPMKGHSHVYWYRQLPEEGLKFMVYLQKENIIDESGMPKERFSAEFPKEGPSILRIQQVVRGDSAAYFCASSYGRGETQYFGPGTRLLVL.

J is TRBJ2-3 and V is TRBV28; 12 nucleotides match TRBD1. This CDR3 is 16 amino acids long. V was clipped by 5 bases and J by 8 bases; unmatched bases: 11. Germline loops: CDR1 MDHEN, CDR2 SYDVKM. The CDR3 loop reads CASSTRRDRGPSTQYF. CDR3 DNA sequence: TGTGCCAGCAGTACCCGCCGGGACAGGGGGCCGAGTACGCAGTATTTT.

This clone was counted only a few times. The chain recombines TRBV27 with TRBJ1-1; TRBD1 matches 7 bases. The germline CDR1 and CDR2 sequences are MNHEY and SMNVEV (reference sequence). This CDR3 is built from 14 residues. With V trimmed by 3 bases and J by 7 bases, 8 bases remained unmatched. CDR3 in DNA: TGTGCCAGCAGTTTGGTTACGACAGGGCATGAAGCTTTCTTT. It translates to CASSLVTTGHEAFF.

V gene TRBV5-1 combines with J gene TRBJ1-5, with TRBD1 matching 8 bases. The junction had 3 bases not matched to a gene; V was cut back by 1 base and J by 6 bases. Germline CDR1 SGHRS, CDR2 YFSETQ. The CDR3 consists of 14 residues. CDR3 sequence (DNA): TGCGCCAGCAGCTTGTCAGGGGGCGGTCAGCCCCAGCATTTT. Its protein product is CASSLSGGGQPQHF.

The J gene is TRBJ1-3, the V gene TRBV6-1, with D tentatively TRBD1 (6 bases). The CDR3 has 13 residues. V lost 4 bases, J lost 16 bases, and 20 bases lay in between. Germline CDR1 is MNHNS and CDR2 is SASEGT. CDR3 bases: TGTGCCAGCAGTGTGGTTCGAGAGGGGGACATGTATTTT. It specifies CASSVVREGDMYF.

The chain employs TRBV19 and TRBJ2-7, with TRBD2 identical over 11 bases. Germline V lookup: CDR1 LNHDA, CDR2 SQIVND (reference sequence). CDR3 length: 14 amino acids. Trimming removed 4 bases from V and 6 bases from J; junction bases left unmatched: 5. Here the CDR3 DNA reads TGTGCCAGTAGTAGCACAGGGACTAGCGGCGAGCAGTACTTC. Its protein is CASSSTGTSGEQYF.

The DNA for the CDR3 is TGTGCCAGCAGCGTTCGGGCGGGAGTTAACACCGGGGAGCTGTTTTTT. Its translation is CASSVRAGVNTGELFF. The chain combines TRBV9 with TRBJ2-2; 7 bases map to TRBD2. Germline V gene lookup returns CDR1 SGDLS and CDR2 YYNGEE. J lost 2 bases, V lost 2 bases, and 6 bases had no gene match. The CDR3 covers 16 residues. The whole variable domain, filled in from reference TRBV9 and TRBJ2-2, reads DSGVTQTPKHLITATGQRVTLRCSPRSGDLSVYWYQQSLDQGLQFLIQYYNGEERAKGNILERFSAQQFPDLHSELNLSSLELGDSALYFCASSVRAGVNTGELFFGEGSRLTVL.

The table lists this clone with a few counts. This rearrangement joins TRBV4-1 to TRBJ2-7, with 8 bases aligning to TRBD2. CDR3 length equals 13 residues. Germline CDR1 and CDR2: MGHRA and YSYEKL. V was pared by 3 bases and J by 4 bases, with 2 bases of the junction left unmatched. As DNA, the CDR3 is TGCGCCAGCAGCCACGGCGGGGGGTACGAGCAGTACTTC. Translated: CASSHGGGYEQYF.

The J gene is TRBJ2-5, the V gene TRBV5-1; 7 nucleotides align to TRBD2. The J call may be faulty, since TRBJ2-7 better matches the DNA end. The CDR3 sequence is 14 residues long. Per the germline V gene, CDR1 is SGHRS and CDR2 is YFSETQ. The CDR3 sequence is CASMGGAGFYEQYF. The CDR3 DNA sequence: TGCGCCAGCATGGGCGGAGCGGGATTCTACGAGCAGTACTTC.

The chain carries TRBV9 and TRBJ1-4; D may be TRBD1 (6 bases). This CDR3 region has 17 residues. V shed 2 bases and J shed 7 bases, with 21 bases lying between them. In germline, CDR1 is SGDLS, CDR2 YYNGEE. The CDR3 protein is CASSVEGGYREAEKLFF. The CDR3 nucleotides read TGTGCCAGCAGCGTCGAGGGGGGGTACAGGGAGGCTGAAAAACTGTTTTTT.

The chain links TRBV6-4 to TRBJ2-3; unclear D gene. Germline V lookup: CDR1 MRHNA, CDR2 SNTAGT. The CDR3 loop spans 11 amino acids. V was clipped by 6 bases and J by 4 bases, with 5 bases between them. CDR3 protein: CASRVADTQYF. In DNA, the CDR3 is TGTGCCAGCAGGGTAGCAGATACGCAGTATTTT.

V usage is TRBV10-3 and J usage is TRBJ1-1, with 10 bases fitting TRBD1. The CDR3 runs 12 residues. Germline V gene lookup returns CDR1 ENHRY and CDR2 SYGVKD. J gave up 6 bases and V 10 bases, and 5 bases lay outside the gene matches. The CDR3 DNA sequence: TGTGCCACCGGACAGGGGGGCTCTGAAGCTTTCTTT. Translated: CATGQGGSEAFF.

The genes are TRBV6-1 and TRBJ2-3; D uncertain. This CDR3 has 14 amino acids. Germline CDR1 MNHNS, CDR2 SASEGT. Trimming left V 8 bases short and J 1 base short, with 13 bases between. CDR3 residues: CASLQTFRTDTQYF. The DNA for the CDR3 is TGTGCCAGCCTTCAGACTTTCCGCACAGATACGCAGTATTTT.

The chain carries TRBV5-5 and TRBJ1-4; possible D gene TRBD1, 6 bases. There are 15 residues in the CDR3. Trimming pared 4 bases from V and 6 bases from J, leaving 16 bases between. Looked up from germline, CDR1 is SGHKS and CDR2 is YYEKEE (reference sequence). The CDR3 DNA reads TGTGCCAGCAGCCTGAACAGGGACCTTGATGAAAAACTGTTTTTT. It is translated as CASSLNRDLDEKLFF.

The rearrangement joins TRBV6-5 to TRBJ1-1; D gene unclear. Deletions cut 6 bases from V and 4 bases from J, with 9 bases between. This CDR3 region has 12 residues. Germline V gene lookup returns CDR1 MNHEY and CDR2 SVGAGI. The CDR3: CASSWPGTEAFF. As DNA, the CDR3 is TGTGCCAGCAGCTGGCCGGGCACTGAAGCTTTCTTT.

The rearrangement uses TRBV7-9 and TRBJ2-7, with TRBD1 matching 10 bases. The V gene end was trimmed by 6 bases and the J gene end by 2 bases; junction bases not matched to a gene: 13. Germline V gives CDR1 SEHNR, CDR2 FQNEAQ (reference sequence). The CDR3 spans 17 residues. CDR3: CASRPSPGQGMPYEQYF. The CDR3, as DNA: TGTGCCAGCAGGCCGTCCCCGGGACAGGGGATGCCCTACGAGCAGTACTTC.

The CDR3 bases are TGTGCCATCAAGGGAGTAGCGGGAGGGTACTACAATGAGCAGTTCTTC. The encoded protein is CAIKGVAGGYYNEQFF. The V call is TRBV10-3, the J call TRBJ2-1; 11 bases agree with TRBD2. V trimming: 7 bases; J trimming: 3 bases; junction bases outside the gene matches: 8. In germline, CDR1 is ENHRY, CDR2 SYGVKD. CDR3 length: 16 residues.

The chain is built from TRBV7-6 and TRBJ2-3; D is unclear. Germline-derived CDR1 and CDR2 are SGHVS and FNYEAQ. Trimming shortened V by 1 base and J by 0 bases, and 14 bases separated the two germline ends. The CDR3 covers 17 residues. CDR3 DNA sequence: TGTGCCAGCAGCTTAGATCCGGCGGAAATGAGCACAGATACGCAGTATTTT. Translated, it gives CASSLDPAEMSTDTQYF.

The V gene is TRBV11-3, the J gene TRBJ2-3, with a weak D call TRBD2 (6 bases). V was pared by 4 bases and J by 0 bases, with 20 bases between. The CDR3 sequence is 18 residues long. Germline assignment: CDR1 SGHNT and CDR2 YENEEA. The CDR3 region is CASSSGAEGLPSTDTQYF. As DNA, the CDR3 is TGTGCCAGCAGCTCTGGGGCGGAGGGACTTCCTAGCACAGATACGCAGTATTTT.

The chain joins TRBV6-5 to TRBJ1-1; no clear D gene. V was trimmed by 0 bases and J by 0 bases, leaving 5 bases between them. The germline V gene has CDR1 MNHEY and CDR2 SVGAGI. CDR3 length: 14 residues. CDR3 nucleotides: TGTGCCAGCAGTTACTCGGGCCTGAACACTGAAGCTTTCTTT. Its protein product is CASSYSGLNTEAFF.

The chain recombines TRBV7-2 with TRBJ2-5, with TRBD1 as a possible D gene (5 bases). The ends were cut back, 3 bases at V and 4 bases at J, with 12 bases in the middle. Germline CDR1 and CDR2: SGHTA and FQGNSA. The CDR3 runs to 14 residues. The CDR3 DNA sequence: TGTGCCAGCAGCTTTACAGGATTTGCAGAGACCCAGTACTTC. It specifies CASSFTGFAETQYF.